Below, 20 T cell receptor beta chains from the same sample are listed, as sequenced in a study of blood T cell repertoires in COVID-19. Libraries were prepared by immunoSEQ multiplex PCR; TCRdb keeps only in-frame clonotypes and omits some of them. The table has 250,000 to 350,000 clones, around 87% seen once. The sample taken for sequencing was peripheral blood. Every receptor here comes from a woman aged 50 to 60 who had recovered from COVID-19.

The rearrangement joins TRBV6-1 to TRBJ1-2; D ambiguous. Per germline, CDR1 MNHNS and CDR2 SASEGT. This CDR3 has 16 residues. V lost 4 bases to trimming and J lost 1 base, with 16 bases between them. CDR3 bases: TGTGCCAGCAGTGTGACGAGGGTTGCATTTAACTATGGCTACACCTTC. Its protein is CASSVTRVAFNYGYTF.

V usage is TRBV19 and J usage is TRBJ1-2; no firm D call. The V and J ends lost 9 bases and 1 base respectively, with 9 bases between them. The germline V gene encodes CDR1 LNHDA and CDR2 SQIVND (reference sequence). The CDR3 loop spans 12 amino acids. Here the CDR3 reads CASQEINYGYTF. The CDR3 DNA reads as TGTGCCAGCCAAGAGATTAACTATGGCTACACCTTC.

This clone appeared once. The chain carries TRBV28 and TRBJ2-4; 8 positions agree with TRBD1. The CDR3 contains 13 residues. Per the germline V gene, CDR1 is MDHEN and CDR2 is SYDVKM. The V and J ends lost 8 bases and 1 base, in that order; junction bases with no gene match: 1. The CDR3 region has the DNA TGTGCCAGCTGGGACAGGGCCAAAAACATTCAGTACTTC. It yields the protein CASWDRAKNIQYF.

The V call is TRBV19, the J call TRBJ2-7, with 7 bases identical to TRBD1. Germline-derived CDR1 and CDR2 are LNHDA and SQIVND (reference sequence). The CDR3 length is 14 residues. With V trimmed by 9 bases and J by 7 bases, 15 bases remained unmatched. CDR3 DNA sequence: TGTGCCAGGACAGGGCGGGCCCTATCCCTGGAGCAGTACTTC. Residues: CARTGRALSLEQYF. The full variable domain, its missing parts supplied by reference TRBV19 and TRBJ2-7, is DGGITQSPKYLFRKEGQNVTLSCEQNLNHDAMYWYRQDPGQGLRLIYYSQIVNDFQKGDIAEGYSVSREKKESFPLTVTSAQKNPTAFYLCARTGRALSLEQYFGPGTRLTVT.

V gene TRBV5-5 combines with J gene TRBJ1-1, with D possibly matching TRBD1 (5 bases). The germline gives CDR1 SGHKS, CDR2 YYEKEE (reference sequence). V was shortened by 2 bases and J by 5 bases, with 16 bases between the two germline ends. The CDR3 runs 15 residues. CDR3 DNA sequence: TGTGCCAGCAGCTTTTTCGGGGGAGAACAGACTGAAGCTTTCTTT. Amino acid sequence: CASSFFGGEQTEAFF.

The chain couples TRBV6-5 to TRBJ1-6; TRBD1 matches 8 bases. Trimming took 4 bases from V and 9 from J; bases not matched to a gene: 5. This CDR3 spans 14 amino acids. Germline-derived CDR1 and CDR2 are MNHEY and SVGAGI. The CDR3 loop is CASSFSGGSSPLHF. CDR3 sequence (DNA): TGTGCCAGCAGTTTCTCAGGGGGCAGTTCACCCCTCCACTTT.

This chain connects TRBV6-1 to TRBJ2-1; TRBD2 matches at 9 bases. Germline V gene data show CDR1 as MNHNS and CDR2 as SASEGT. J was trimmed by 8 bases and V by 2 bases; bases with no gene match: 10. The CDR3 runs 16 residues. This chain's CDR3 is CASSEWRGGESYEQFF. The CDR3 nucleotides read TGTGCCAGCAGTGAATGGCGGGGGGGCGAGTCGTATGAGCAGTTCTTC.

The chain carries TRBV5-1 and TRBJ2-5; 15 bases line up with TRBD2. There are 18 residues in the CDR3. Per germline, CDR1 SGHRS and CDR2 YFSETQ. V dropped 4 bases and J dropped 0; count of bases not matched to a gene: 7. Here the CDR3 DNA reads TGCGCCAGCAGCAAGGGACTAGCGGGGGGCCTCTACCAAGAGACCCAGTACTTC. This translates into CASSKGLAGGLYQETQYF. Together with reference TRBV5-1 and TRBJ2-5, the CDR3 gives the full variable domain: KAGVTQTPRYLIKTRGQQVTLSCSPISGHRSVSWYQQTPGQGLQFLFEYFSETQRNKGNFPGRFSGRQFSNSRSEMNVSTLELGDSALYLCASSKGLAGGLYQETQYFGPGTRLLVL.

The chain links TRBV5-6 to TRBJ2-1, with TRBD2 matching 11 bases. Germline values: CDR1 SGHDT, CDR2 YYEEEE. This CDR3 comprises 15 residues. V lost 5 bases, J lost 2 bases, and 3 bases stayed unmatched. CDR3 sequence (DNA): TGTGCCAGCAGTATGGGACTAGCGGCCTACAATGAGCAGTTCTTC. This sequence encodes CASSMGLAAYNEQFF.

The chain is built from TRBV7-8 and TRBJ2-4; 10 positions agree with TRBD2. CDR3 size: 13 residues. Germline loops: CDR1 SGHVS, CDR2 FQNEAQ. The ends lost 5 bases at V and 7 bases at J; junction bases unmatched: 2. CDR3: CASSRSGRNIQYF. CDR3 DNA: TGTGCCAGCAGCCGTAGCGGGAGGAACATTCAGTACTTC.

The CDR3 DNA is TGTGCCAGCAGCTTAGTGGGGCAAGTACTCTACGAGCAGTACTTC. This sequence encodes CASSLVGQVLYEQYF. This chain connects TRBV7-9 to TRBJ2-7; D may be TRBD1 (5 bases). The CDR3 extends over 15 amino acids. The germline V gene encodes CDR1 SEHNR and CDR2 FQNEAQ (reference sequence). The germline V and J ends were trimmed by 1 base and 3 bases, with 13 bases remaining between them. The whole variable domain, filled in from reference TRBV7-9 and TRBJ2-7, reads DTGVSQNPRHKITKRGQNVTFRCDPISEHNRLYWYRQTLGQGPEFLTYFQNEAQLEKSRLLSDRFSAERPKGSFSTLEIQRTEQGDSAMYLCASSLVGQVLYEQYFGPGTRLTVT.

This chain joins TRBV5-4 and TRBJ2-1, with 9 bases lining up with TRBD1. CDR3 size: 14 residues. Germline CDR1 and CDR2: SGHNT and YYREEE (reference sequence). V lost 3 bases to trimming and J lost 9 bases; unmatched junction nucleotides: 7. CDR3 in amino acids: CASSSQGARGEQFF. The CDR3 DNA reads as TGTGCCAGCAGCTCACAGGGGGCCAGGGGTGAGCAGTTCTTC.

This clone showed up just a few times. The chain uses TRBV10-3 and TRBJ1-5; 9 nucleotides line up with TRBD1. The ends lost 7 bases at V and 5 bases at J; junction bases unmatched: 3. CDR1 and CDR2 from the germline V gene are ENHRY and SYGVKD. The CDR3 is 13 amino acids. As DNA, the CDR3 is TGTGCCATCACCGACAGGGGGGATCAGCCCCAGCATTTT. Its translation is CAITDRGDQPQHF.

This chain joins TRBV9 and TRBJ2-7, with 8 bases matching TRBD1. Germline CDR1 is SGDLS and CDR2 is YYNGEE. V was clipped by 2 bases and J by 6 bases; unmatched bases: 4. The CDR3 is 13 amino acids. Here the CDR3 reads CASSVGQGTEQYF. CDR3 coding DNA: TGTGCCAGCAGCGTCGGACAGGGCACCGAGCAGTACTTC.

This chain joins TRBV5-4 and TRBJ2-6; D gene uncertain. Germline lookup yields CDR1 SGHNT and CDR2 YYREEE (reference sequence). This CDR3 is 14 amino acids long. Trimming took off 7 bases at V and 2 bases at J, with 10 bases between the two ends. The CDR3 sequence: CASGPFPGANVLTF. The CDR3 coding sequence is TGTGCCAGCGGCCCCTTTCCTGGGGCCAACGTCCTGACTTTC.

This chain connects TRBV7-2 to TRBJ1-6, with 8 bases identical to TRBD1. The CDR3 is 15 amino acids. Germline CDR1 is SGHTA and CDR2 is FQGNSA. J gave up 11 bases and V 5 bases, and 11 bases lay outside the gene matches. CDR3 loop: CASSLGTGPLAPLHF. The CDR3 DNA follows: TGTGCCAGCAGCCTAGGGACAGGTCCCTTGGCACCCCTCCACTTT.

V and J are TRBV19 and TRBJ1-2; perhaps TRBD1 as D (6 bases). The CDR3 contains 14 residues. The ends were cut back, 5 bases at V and 3 bases at J, with 13 bases in the middle. CDR1 is LNHDA, CDR2 SQIVND, per germline (reference sequence). The DNA of the CDR3 is TGTGCCAGTAGTTCTCAGGGGAGCCACTATGGCTACACCTTC. Protein sequence: CASSSQGSHYGYTF. The full variable domain, its missing parts supplied by reference TRBV19 and TRBJ1-2, is DGGITQSPKYLFRKEGQNVTLSCEQNLNHDAMYWYRQDPGQGLRLIYYSQIVNDFQKGDIAEGYSVSREKKESFPLTVTSAQKNPTAFYLCASSSQGSHYGYTFGSGTRLTVV.

V usage is TRBV5-5 and J usage is TRBJ1-1; D is unresolved. The CDR3 is 13 residues long. V lost 4 bases to trimming and J lost 11 bases, with 18 bases between them. In germline, CDR1 is SGHKS, CDR2 YYEKEE (reference sequence). This chain's CDR3 is CASSMDRELSAFF. The CDR3, as DNA: TGTGCCAGCAGCATGGACCGGGAACTTTCTGCTTTCTTT.

V is TRBV5-1 and J is TRBJ2-5; maybe TRBD2 (6 bases). V was cut by 0 bases and J by 2 bases, with 11 bases left in between. Germline loops: CDR1 SGHRS, CDR2 YFSETQ. This CDR3 has 15 residues. CDR3 nucleotide sequence: TGCGCCAGCAGCTTGGGGGGTGCGGGGCAAGAGACCCAGTACTTC. Its translation: CASSLGGAGQETQYF.

This clone was detected once. V and J are TRBV15 and TRBJ2-7; 10 bases are a match to TRBD1. Germline values: CDR1 LNHNV, CDR2 YYDKDF (reference sequence). V was clipped by 5 bases and J by 6 bases; unmatched bases: 10. The CDR3 is 15 amino acids. Here the CDR3 reads CATSSKRQGASEQYF. The CDR3 DNA sequence: TGTGCCACCAGCTCAAAAAGACAGGGGGCTAGCGAGCAGTACTTC.